This T cell receptor beta chain stems from a study of neurological immune-mediated disorders. Synthesis of cDNA was carried out by template-switch 5'RACE. The reaction used 10-nucleotide random UMIs. Sequencing runs each yielded over 200 million TCR-beta sequences from 15-18 subjects. TCRdb reanalysed the 5' RACE reads using MiXCR and keeps one entry per CDR3 protein. Among more than 55,000 distinct CDR3 sequences, 20% to 30% were seen once, and the ten largest hold less than 6%. Sample time point: technical triplicate 2. Unsorted libraries were prepared from 2 million PBMCs held at -80 C. Study results and caveats: TCR-beta repertoires seemed private in all groups, with no expanded CDR3 amino acid sequences shared.

The CDR3 has 14 residues. Germline V CDR1 and CDR2: SQVTM, ANQGSEA. Trimming removed 6 bases at V and 8 bases at J, with 22 bases between. In this sample, this clonotype turned up many times. The antigen remains unidentified. The chain employs TRBV29-1 and TRBJ1-2, with a possible D match to TRBD1 (6 bases). The sequenced sample consisted of PBMCs. The origin of this receptor is a man aged 55-75 years with HTLV-1-associated myelopathy (HAM/TSP). CDR3 DNA sequence: TGCAGCGTGGGCCGGACAGAGTCGATCGGGGGCTACACCTTC. Protein sequence: CSVGRTESIGGYTF.